Presented here are 20 T cell receptor beta chains from one specimen sequenced in a study of CD8 T cells in Susac syndrome (dated by TCRdb to about 2019). To prepare the library, the immunoSEQ multiplex PCR assay was applied. RNA was extracted using the RNeasy kit, and roughly 0.5 to 1 microgram was reverse transcribed with random hexamers. TCRdb passed the public sequencing reads through fastp at Q25 and MiXCR, retaining productive beta sequences. Each CDR3 protein appears once, grouped with its most common genes and DNA. The sample table shows over 100,000 distinct CDR3 sequences, and 85% to 95% are seen once. Jointly, the top ten make up over 0.1% of the sample. Sequencing was performed on CD8+ T cells from PBMCs. These receptors were obtained from a human donor in good health.

The chain recombines TRBV6-2 or TRBV6-3 with TRBJ1-1; a possible D gene is TRBD1 (6 bases). Trimming left V 6 bases short and J 3 bases short, with 11 bases between. Looked up from germline, CDR1 is MNHEY and CDR2 is SVGEGT. The CDR3 runs 13 residues. The CDR3 sequence: CASREYRDTEAFF. Here the CDR3 DNA reads TGTGCCAGCAGGGAATACAGGGACACTGAAGCTTTCTTT.

The V call is TRBV18, the J call TRBJ2-7, with 9 bases lining up with TRBD2. The CDR3 has 15 amino acids. V lost 0 bases to trimming and J lost 3 bases; unmatched junction nucleotides: 3. Germline CDR1 KGHSH, CDR2 LQKENI. The DNA for the CDR3 is TGTGCCAGCTCACCACCGGGTAGCGGGAGCTACGAGCAGTACTTC. Amino acid sequence: CASSPPGSGSYEQYF.

The chain links TRBV5-6 to TRBJ2-1, with no clear D. This CDR3 region has 15 residues. Germline CDR1 is SGHDT and CDR2 is YYEEEE. V lost 0 bases, J lost 0 bases, and 7 bases lay in between. CDR3 loop: CASSLVGSSYNEQFF. The CDR3 DNA is TGTGCCAGCAGCTTGGTGGGGTCCTCCTACAATGAGCAGTTCTTC.

The V gene is TRBV12-3 or TRBV12-4, the J gene TRBJ1-2; D gene unclear. The CDR3 has 12 amino acids. V lost 2 bases to trimming and J lost 7 bases, with 8 bases between them. This CDR3 reads CASSLPGAGYTF. The CDR3 nucleotides are TGTGCCAGCAGTTTACCTGGCGCTGGCTACACCTTC.

The V gene is TRBV9, the J gene TRBJ2-3; maybe TRBD2 (7 bases). This CDR3 is built from 19 residues. The germline V gene has CDR1 SGDLS and CDR2 YYNGEE. The germline V and J ends were trimmed by 3 bases and 0 bases, with 23 bases remaining between them. The CDR3 sequence: CASSARGGLAVTSTDTQYF. The CDR3, as DNA: TGTGCCAGCAGCGCACGAGGGGGTCTAGCGGTGACTAGCACAGATACGCAGTATTTT. Full variable domain (outside the CDR3, taken from reference TRBV9 and TRBJ2-3): DSGVTQTPKHLITATGQRVTLRCSPRSGDLSVYWYQQSLDQGLQFLIQYYNGEERAKGNILERFSAQQFPDLHSELNLSSLELGDSALYFCASSARGGLAVTSTDTQYFGPGTRLTVL.

CDR3 sequence: CASNWDASSYNSPLHF. In DNA, the CDR3 is TGTGCCAGCAATTGGGACGCTAGCTCCTATAATTCACCCCTCCACTTT. The chain is built from TRBV28 and TRBJ1-6, with D perhaps matching TRBD1 (5 bases). CDR1 is MDHEN, CDR2 SYDVKM, per germline. V dropped 7 bases and J dropped 0 bases, with 13 bases sitting between them. The CDR3 has 16 residues.

The V call is TRBV20-1, the J call TRBJ2-1; maybe TRBD2 (7 bases). Trimming took 6 bases from V and 7 from J, leaving 19 bases between them. The CDR3 is 14 residues long. Germline CDR1 reads DFQATT; CDR2 reads SNEGSKA (reference sequence). CDR3 amino acids: CSARRGGLVNEQFF. CDR3 nucleotides: TGCAGTGCCAGAAGGGGGGGGCTTGTGAATGAGCAGTTCTTC.

There are a few counts of this clonotype. The rearrangement uses TRBV27 and TRBJ2-7; possible D gene TRBD2, 5 bases. Germline CDR1 reads MNHEY; CDR2 reads SMNVEV (reference sequence). The CDR3 is 14 residues long. V was clipped by 2 bases and J by 7 bases, with 15 bases between them. The CDR3 region has the DNA TGTGCCAGCAGTTTAGGAACGACCTCGGGGGAGCAGTACTTC. It codes for CASSLGTTSGEQYF.

This chain joins TRBV4-1 and TRBJ2-7, with 10 bases aligning to TRBD2. Germline-derived CDR1 and CDR2 are MGHRA and YSYEKL. The CDR3 has 16 residues. The ends lost 0 bases at V and 1 base at J; junction bases unmatched: 3. The DNA of the CDR3 is TGCGCCAGCAGCCAAGAGGAACTAGCGGGATCCTACGAGCAGTACTTC. This codes for CASSQEELAGSYEQYF.

V usage is TRBV7-2 and J usage is TRBJ2-5; TRBD2 matches at 9 bases. V lost 6 bases and J lost 4; bases outside the gene matches: 3. Germline V gene data show CDR1 as SGHTA and CDR2 as FQGNSA. This CDR3 is built from 13 residues. The CDR3 protein is CASRVLAGETQYF. DNA of the CDR3: TGTGCCAGCAGAGTACTAGCGGGAGAGACCCAGTACTTC.

The chain carries TRBV9 and TRBJ2-7; 8 bases match TRBD1. CDR3 length equals 15 residues. Germline assignment: CDR1 SGDLS and CDR2 YYNGEE. V trimming: 0 bases; J trimming: 2 bases; junction bases outside the gene matches: 4. The CDR3 here is CASSVGQGATYEQYF. The CDR3 DNA is TGTGCCAGCAGCGTAGGGCAGGGGGCAACCTACGAGCAGTACTTC.

The CDR3 sequence is CASSIKTGHLYEQYF. The CDR3 DNA reads TGTGCCAGCAGCATCAAAACGGGACATCTCTACGAGCAGTACTTC. The chain has TRBV7-6 and TRBJ2-7, with a weak D call TRBD1 (6 bases). The CDR3 totals 15 residues. V lost 5 bases and J 3 bases, leaving 17 bases between the germline ends. Germline-derived CDR1 and CDR2 are SGHVS and FNYEAQ. The full variable domain, completed using reference TRBV7-6 and TRBJ2-7, is GAGVSQSPRYKVTKRGQDVALRCDPISGHVSLYWYRQALGQGPEFLTYFNYEAQQDKSGLPNDRFSAERPEGSISTLTIQRTEQRDSAMYRCASSIKTGHLYEQYFGPGTRLTVT.

The chain carries TRBV20-1 and TRBJ1-2; possibly TRBD1 for D (6 bases). The ends were cut back, 6 bases at V and 3 bases at J, with 23 bases in the middle. The CDR3 is 16 residues long. In germline, CDR1 is DFQATT, CDR2 SNEGSKA (reference sequence). The CDR3 DNA reads TGCAGTGCCCGTTCGTGGAACAGGGTGGCTTACTATGGCTACACCTTC. This gives the protein CSARSWNRVAYYGYTF.

V gene TRBV6-5 combines with J gene TRBJ2-5; TRBD2 might be the D (5 bases). CDR3 size: 15 residues. V dropped 2 bases and J dropped 2 bases, with 12 bases sitting between them. CDR1 is MNHEY, CDR2 SVGAGI, per germline. The CDR3 sequence: CASSYRTHSQETQYF. For the CDR3, the DNA is TGTGCCAGCAGTTACAGGACTCATAGTCAAGAGACCCAGTACTTC.

Turning to this clonotype: A junction boundary mismatches the germline segment, possibly from a read error. V is TRBV5-4 and J is TRBJ2-7; the match to TRBD2 covers 13 bases. This CDR3 has 14 amino acids. Germline-derived CDR1 and CDR2 are SGHNT and YYREEE (reference sequence). Here the CDR3 reads CASSPGDTSGGANF. The CDR3 bases are TGTGCCAGCAGCCCGGGGGATACTAGCGGGGGGGCGAACTTC.

CDR3 sequence: CASSPAGRLRYGYTF. DNA of the CDR3: TGTGCCAGTAGTCCCGCCGGACGGCTACGCTATGGCTACACCTTC. This chain connects TRBV19 to TRBJ1-2; D is uncertain. The CDR3 sequence is 15 residues long. Germline V CDR1 and CDR2: LNHDA, SQIVND (reference sequence). The V gene lost 5 bases and the J gene lost 4 bases, with 17 bases spanning the gap.

The chain employs TRBV4-1 and TRBJ1-1; a weak D match, TRBD1 (6 bases). The CDR3 spans 15 residues. Trimming stripped 4 bases from V and 1 base from J, with 13 bases between. Per the germline V gene, CDR1 is MGHRA and CDR2 is YSYEKL. Here the CDR3 DNA reads TGCGCCAGCAGCCCCTCCAGGGGACCGAACACTGAAGCTTTCTTT. Translated, it gives CASSPSRGPNTEAFF.

This chain joins TRBV4-2 and TRBJ2-6; D is unclear. Trimming cost V 1 base and J 0 bases, with 10 bases left between them. The CDR3 loop spans 17 amino acids. Looked up from germline, CDR1 is LGHNA and CDR2 is YNFKEQ. The CDR3, as DNA: TGTGCCAGCAGCCAAGTTAGTCGCGTCTCTGGGGCCAACGTCCTGACTTTC. It encodes CASSQVSRVSGANVLTF.

The chain uses TRBV7-3 and TRBJ2-5; D is undetermined. V gave up 1 base and J gave up 4 bases, with 7 bases separating them. This CDR3 has 13 residues. Per the germline V gene, CDR1 is SGHTA and CDR2 is FQGTGA. DNA for the CDR3: TGTGCCAGCAGCTTAAACTCTGGAGAGACCCAGTACTTC. Translating it yields CASSLNSGETQYF. Together with reference TRBV7-3 and TRBJ2-5, the CDR3 gives the full variable domain: GAGVSQTPSNKVTEKGKYVELRCDPISGHTALYWYRQSLGQGPEFLIYFQGTGAADDSGLPNDRFFAVRPEGSVSTLKIQRTERGDSAVYLCASSLNSGETQYFGPGTRLLVL.

The chain joins TRBV6-2 or TRBV6-3 to TRBJ1-2; D ambiguous. V lost 10 bases to trimming and J lost 14 bases, with 20 bases between them. Germline V CDR1 and CDR2: MNHEY, SVGEGT. CDR3 length: 11 amino acids. This CDR3 is CATFQGRTVTF. CDR3 nucleotide sequence: TGTGCCACGTTTCAAGGACGAACTGTAACCTTC.